This TCR beta chain was sequenced for a study of early T cells in non-severe SARS-CoV-2 infection. Study-wide background: Bulk RNA from unsorted whole blood was sequenced; chains were unpaired.

CDR3 size: 21 residues. The germline gives CDR1 SGHTA, CDR2 FQGTGA. V was trimmed by 1 base and J by 2 bases, leaving 28 bases between them. Attachment of unique molecular identifiers to individual cDNA molecules was performed. A single record per CDR3 protein comes from TCRdb applying MiXCR to the 5' RACE reads. The sample comprises 55,000 to 75,000 distinct CDR3 sequences, about 7.7% of which are singletons, and 3% to 4% rests with the top ten. General study findings and limits: VDJdb-based annotation leaned toward anti-spike CD8 responses and missed private and CD4 specificities.

The sample holds many counts of this clonotype. Its target is not known. The sample taken for sequencing was whole blood. The source is an adult who was a healthcare worker with PCR-confirmed SARS-CoV-2 infection or an uninfected control (not recorded which). The chain links TRBV7-3 to TRBJ2-3; tentatively, D is TRBD2 (6 bases). The DNA of the CDR3 is TGTGCCAGCAGCTTAATACGGGCCTATGGGCCCCTAGCGTGTTCCACAGATACGCAGTATTTT. Translated: CASSLIRAYGPLACSTDTQYF.